Below, 9 T cell receptor beta chains from the same sample are listed, as sequenced in a study of PD-1 blockade in classical Hodgkin lymphoma. Each and every patient relapsed after autologous stem cell transplantation, and patients got differing brentuximab vedotin exposure. Using immunoSEQ multiplex PCR, the repertoire was profiled, and TCRdb retains in-frame clones only, with some absent. The data show 35,000 to 45,000 clones, over 80% seen once. Sample: peripheral blood mononuclear cells (PBMCs), taken at baseline. The receptor set was obtained from a human donor with classical Hodgkin lymphoma.

The genes are TRBV4-1 and TRBJ1-5; D is unclear. V lost 1 base and J lost 4, with 5 bases in between. Germline assignment: CDR1 MGHRA and CDR2 YSYEKL. This CDR3 is built from 13 residues. CDR3 nucleotide sequence: TGCGCCAGCAGCCAAGGACGGAATCAGCCCCAGCATTTT. This encodes CASSQGRNQPQHF.

The V gene is TRBV10-3, the J gene TRBJ2-7, with 7 bases matching TRBD1. V lost 8 bases to trimming and J lost 3 bases; unmatched junction nucleotides: 13. Germline V CDR1 and CDR2: ENHRY, SYGVKD. This CDR3 spans 15 amino acids. The CDR3 nucleotides are TGTGCCATCCATTCCCGACAGGGACGGAACTACGAGCAGTACTTC. It encodes CAIHSRQGRNYEQYF.

V gene TRBV2 combines with J gene TRBJ2-7, with D perhaps TRBD2 (6 bases). From germline, CDR1 is SNHLY and CDR2 FYNNEI. This CDR3 is 16 amino acids long. V was pared by 8 bases and J by 0 bases, with 20 bases between. Written as DNA, the CDR3 is TGTGCCAGCTTGGGGTTTTGGGAGGAGAGCTCCTACGAGCAGTACTTC. This encodes CASLGFWEESSYEQYF.

The chain recombines TRBV18 with TRBJ2-7, with D perhaps matching TRBD2 (6 bases). The CDR3 consists of 15 residues. CDR1 is KGHSH, CDR2 LQKENI, per germline. Trimming shortened V by 1 base and J by 1 base, and 11 bases separated the two germline ends. The CDR3 is CASSPLRGFSYEQYF. For the CDR3, the DNA is TGTGCCAGCTCACCACTTCGGGGGTTTTCCTACGAGCAGTACTTC.

The genes are TRBV6-1 and TRBJ2-3; D might be TRBD2 (6 bases). Trimming pared 4 bases from V and 0 bases from J, leaving 14 bases between. This CDR3 contains 16 residues. CDR1 and CDR2 (germline): MNHNS, SASEGT. The DNA for the CDR3 is TGTGCCAGCAGTGTACACGGAGGGAGCAGCACAGATACGCAGTATTTT. Translated, it gives CASSVHGGSSTDTQYF.

This clone was seen just once. V usage is TRBV4-3 and J usage is TRBJ2-1; 10 bases align to TRBD2. CDR3 length equals 17 residues. The V gene end was trimmed by 2 bases and the J gene end by 6 bases; junction bases not matched to a gene: 10. Germline assignment: CDR1 LGHNA and CDR2 YSLEER. In DNA form, the CDR3 reads TGCGCCAGCAGCCAAACCCTAGCGGGAGTTCTTCTCAATGAGCAGTTCTTC. The encoded protein is CASSQTLAGVLLNEQFF.

The chain joins TRBV7-9 to TRBJ2-1; 9 bases agree with TRBD1. This CDR3 has 18 residues. V shed 1 base and J 6 bases; nucleotides not matched to a gene: 13. Germline V gene sequence: CDR1 SEHNR, CDR2 FQNEAQ (reference sequence). The CDR3 spells CASSLDPRDRVIFNEQFF. For the CDR3, the DNA is TGTGCCAGCAGCTTAGACCCCCGGGACAGGGTAATTTTCAATGAGCAGTTCTTC.

This clone was counted only a few times. This chain links TRBV10-3 with TRBJ2-7; 7 nucleotides align to TRBD2. J gave up 4 bases and V 6 bases, and 3 bases lay outside the gene matches. Germline V gives CDR1 ENHRY, CDR2 SYGVKD. There are 12 residues in the CDR3. Written as DNA, the CDR3 is TGTGCCATCAGCGGGACTACTTACGAGCAGTACTTC. As protein: CAISGTTYEQYF.

The gene calls are TRBV5-1 and TRBJ2-1; 7 nucleotides line up with TRBD2. The CDR3 length is 15 residues. From germline, CDR1 is SGHRS and CDR2 YFSETQ. V lost 0 bases, J lost 1 base, and 1 base stayed unmatched. CDR3: CASSLGGGSYNEQFF. Here the CDR3 DNA reads TGCGCCAGCAGCTTGGGGGGAGGGTCCTACAATGAGCAGTTCTTC.